The clone carrying this T cell receptor (beta chain) was counted at least ten times. The data stem from a study of T cells in Graves' hyperthyroidism and ophthalmopathy. In the study overall: Peripheral blood was drawn at first diagnosis, prior to all treatment.

RNA transcripts provided the source from which TCR beta CDR3 regions were amplified. Carried out on the TCR CDR3, a first-round RT-PCR used the HTBI primer set. TCRdb passed the multiplex PCR reads through MiXCR, listing each CDR3 protein once. Of about 160,000 distinct CDR3 sequences in the sample, 9.4% were seen once. Looked up from germline, CDR1 is MNHNS and CDR2 is SASEGT. CDR3 length: 14 residues. Trimming removed 4 bases at V and 6 bases at J, with 16 bases between. Thyroid ultrasound and orbital computed tomography, with clinical symptoms and serum thyroxine and TRAb, informed diagnoses. Blood from later-ophthalmopathy patients was taken at first hyperthyroidism diagnosis.

Material: blood. The sequence came from a woman in her late teens or twenties with Graves' hyperthyroidism that later progressed to Graves' ophthalmopathy. V gene TRBV6-1 combines with J gene TRBJ2-7, with a possible D match to TRBD1 (5 bases). As DNA, the CDR3 is TGTGCCAGCAGTGTTACACAGGAGCCCCCCGAGCAGTACTTC. It translates to CASSVTQEPPEQYF.